The 4 T cell receptor beta chains presented below share a single source sample, sequenced in a study of TIL therapy for anti-PD-1-resistant metastatic lung cancer. This was the immunoSEQ v3 assay. Using immunoSEQ multiplex PCR, the repertoire was profiled, and TCRdb retains in-frame clones only, with some absent. Of approximately 22,000 clones in the sample, around 70% were seen once. Indicated time point: pre-treatment sample, taken before nivolumab and TIL therapy. This specimen was blood, taken at baseline. These receptors all stem from a person aged 25-80 years with non-small cell lung cancer.

The CDR3 reads CASSAGDRRDFNYGYTF. CDR3 sequence (DNA): TGTGCCAGCAGCGCGGGTGACCGCAGGGATTTCAACTATGGCTACACCTTC. This sequence joins TRBV9 and TRBJ1-2; TRBD1 might be the D (5 bases). The CDR3 consists of 17 residues. Looked up from germline, CDR1 is SGDLS and CDR2 is YYNGEE. Trimming shortened V by 3 bases and J by 2 bases, and 20 bases separated the two germline ends.

This chain connects TRBV9 to TRBJ2-3; D is perhaps TRBD1 (6 bases). This CDR3 is built from 14 residues. The V gene's germline CDR1 is SGDLS and CDR2 YYNGEE. V was pared by 1 base and J by 6 bases, with 12 bases between. The CDR3, as DNA: TGTGCCAGCAGCGTACGTTCAGGGGAGGATACGCAGTATTTT. Amino acids: CASSVRSGEDTQYF.

CDR3 in amino acids: CASSRTLQGAASGELFF. The CDR3 region has the DNA TGCGCCAGCAGCCGGACACTACAGGGGGCGGCTTCCGGGGAGCTGTTTTTT. The V call is TRBV4-3, the J call TRBJ2-2; 9 positions agree with TRBD1. Germline lookup yields CDR1 LGHNA and CDR2 YSLEER. V shed 4 bases, J shed 6 bases, and the junction held 12 bases outside the gene matches. The CDR3 has 17 amino acids.

The V call is TRBV30, the J call TRBJ1-3; D is possibly TRBD1 (5 bases). Germline lookup yields CDR1 GTSNPN and CDR2 SVGIG (reference sequence). The CDR3 contains 14 residues. Deletions cut 0 bases from V and 1 base from J, with 7 bases between. The DNA of the CDR3 is TGTGCCTGGAGTGTACCAGGGTCTGGAAACACCATATATTTT. It codes for CAWSVPGSGNTIYF.